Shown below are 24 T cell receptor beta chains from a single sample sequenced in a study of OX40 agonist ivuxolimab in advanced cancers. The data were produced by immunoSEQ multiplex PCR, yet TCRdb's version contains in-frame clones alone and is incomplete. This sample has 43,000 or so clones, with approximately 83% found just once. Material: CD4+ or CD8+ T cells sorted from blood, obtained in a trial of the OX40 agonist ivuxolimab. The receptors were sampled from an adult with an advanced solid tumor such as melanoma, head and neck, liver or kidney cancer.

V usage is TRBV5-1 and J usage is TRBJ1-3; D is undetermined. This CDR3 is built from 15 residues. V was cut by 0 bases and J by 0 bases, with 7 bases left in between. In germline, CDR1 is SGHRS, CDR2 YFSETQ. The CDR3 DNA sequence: TGCGCCAGCAGCTTGGATGCGAGCTCTGGAAACACCATATATTTT. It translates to CASSLDASSGNTIYF.

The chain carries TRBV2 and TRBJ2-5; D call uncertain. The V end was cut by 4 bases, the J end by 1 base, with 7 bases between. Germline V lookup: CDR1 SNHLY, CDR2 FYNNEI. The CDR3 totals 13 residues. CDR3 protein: CASSGAGQETQYF. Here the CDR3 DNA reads TGTGCCAGCAGTGGGGCAGGCCAAGAGACCCAGTACTTC.

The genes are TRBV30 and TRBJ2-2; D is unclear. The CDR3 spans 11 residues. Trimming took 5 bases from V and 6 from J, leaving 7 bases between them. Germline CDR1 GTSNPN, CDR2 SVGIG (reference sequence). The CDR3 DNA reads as TGTGCCTGGGGAAATCCCGGGGAGCTGTTTTTT. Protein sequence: CAWGNPGELFF.

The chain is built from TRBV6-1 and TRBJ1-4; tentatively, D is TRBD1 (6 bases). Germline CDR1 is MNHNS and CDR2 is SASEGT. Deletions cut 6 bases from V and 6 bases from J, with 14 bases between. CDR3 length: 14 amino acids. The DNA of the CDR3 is TGTGCCAGCAGGGGGGGGCTGGGGGATGAAAAACTGTTTTTT. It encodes CASRGGLGDEKLFF.

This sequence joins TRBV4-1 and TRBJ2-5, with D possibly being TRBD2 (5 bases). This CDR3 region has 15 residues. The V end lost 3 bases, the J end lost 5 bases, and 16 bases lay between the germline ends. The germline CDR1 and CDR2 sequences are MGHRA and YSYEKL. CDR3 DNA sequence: TGCGCCAGCAGCCAGCAGGTGGAGGTTGGGGAGACCCAGTACTTC. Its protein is CASSQQVEVGETQYF.

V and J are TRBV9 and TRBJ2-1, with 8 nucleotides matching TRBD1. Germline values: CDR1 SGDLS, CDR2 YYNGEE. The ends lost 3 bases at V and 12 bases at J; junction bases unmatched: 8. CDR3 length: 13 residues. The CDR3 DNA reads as TGTGCCAGCAGCGACTATGGACAGGGTGGGCAGTTCTTC. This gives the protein CASSDYGQGGQFF. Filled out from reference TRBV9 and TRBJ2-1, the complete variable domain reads DSGVTQTPKHLITATGQRVTLRCSPRSGDLSVYWYQQSLDQGLQFLIQYYNGEERAKGNILERFSAQQFPDLHSELNLSSLELGDSALYFCASSDYGQGGQFFGPGTRLTVL.

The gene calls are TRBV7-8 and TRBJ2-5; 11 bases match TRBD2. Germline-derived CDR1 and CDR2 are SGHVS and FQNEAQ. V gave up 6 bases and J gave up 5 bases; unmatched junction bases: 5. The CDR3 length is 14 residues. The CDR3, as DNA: TGTGCCAGCAGTTTACTAGCGGGAGCGGAGACCCAGTACTTC. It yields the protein CASSLLAGAETQYF.

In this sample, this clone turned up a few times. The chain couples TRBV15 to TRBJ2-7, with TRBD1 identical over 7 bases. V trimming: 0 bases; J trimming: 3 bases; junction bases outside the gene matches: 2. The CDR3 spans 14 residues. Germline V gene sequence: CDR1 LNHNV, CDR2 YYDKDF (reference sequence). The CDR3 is CATSRDRGSYEQYF. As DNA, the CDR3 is TGTGCCACCAGCAGAGACAGGGGGAGCTACGAGCAGTACTTC.

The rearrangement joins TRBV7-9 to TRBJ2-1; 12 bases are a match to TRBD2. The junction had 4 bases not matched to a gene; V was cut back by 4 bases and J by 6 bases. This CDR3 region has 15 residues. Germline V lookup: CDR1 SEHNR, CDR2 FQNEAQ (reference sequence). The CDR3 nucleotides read TGTGCCAGCAGCTCACTAGCGGGAGGCCTCAATGAGCAGTTCTTC. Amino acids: CASSSLAGGLNEQFF.

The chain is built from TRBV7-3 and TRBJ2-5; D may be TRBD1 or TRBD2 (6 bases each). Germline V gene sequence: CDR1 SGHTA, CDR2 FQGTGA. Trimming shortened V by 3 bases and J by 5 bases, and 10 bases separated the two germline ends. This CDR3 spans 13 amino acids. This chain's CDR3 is CASSFVGGETQYF. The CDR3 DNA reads TGTGCCAGCAGCTTTGTCGGGGGCGAGACCCAGTACTTC.

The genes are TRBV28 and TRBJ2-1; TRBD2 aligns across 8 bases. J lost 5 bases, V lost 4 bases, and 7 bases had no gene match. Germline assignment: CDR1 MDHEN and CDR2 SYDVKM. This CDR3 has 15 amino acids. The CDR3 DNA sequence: TGTGCCAGCAGTTCCTTAGCGGGGCGGCACAATGAGCAGTTCTTC. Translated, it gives CASSSLAGRHNEQFF.

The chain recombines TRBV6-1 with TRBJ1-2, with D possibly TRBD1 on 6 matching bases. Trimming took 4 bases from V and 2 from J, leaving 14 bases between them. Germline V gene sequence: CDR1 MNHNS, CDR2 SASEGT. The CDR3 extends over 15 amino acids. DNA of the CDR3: TGTGCCAGCAGTGGGGGGATGGGGGCCAACTATGGCTACACCTTC. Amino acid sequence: CASSGGMGANYGYTF.

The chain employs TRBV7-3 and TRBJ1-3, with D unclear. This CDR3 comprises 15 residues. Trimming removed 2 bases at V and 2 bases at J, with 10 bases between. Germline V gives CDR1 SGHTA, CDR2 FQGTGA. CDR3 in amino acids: CASSLGANTGNTIYF. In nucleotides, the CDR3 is TGTGCCAGCAGCTTAGGCGCGAACACTGGAAACACCATATATTTT.

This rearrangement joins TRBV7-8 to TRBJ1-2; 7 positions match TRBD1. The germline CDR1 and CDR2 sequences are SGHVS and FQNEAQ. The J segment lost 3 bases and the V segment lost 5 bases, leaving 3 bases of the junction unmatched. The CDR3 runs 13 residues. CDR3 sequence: CASSTGTDYGYTF. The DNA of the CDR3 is TGTGCCAGCAGCACCGGGACAGACTATGGCTACACCTTC.

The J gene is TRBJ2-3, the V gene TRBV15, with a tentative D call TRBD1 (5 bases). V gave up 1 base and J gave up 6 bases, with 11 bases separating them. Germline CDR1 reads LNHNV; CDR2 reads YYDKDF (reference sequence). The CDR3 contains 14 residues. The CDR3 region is CATSRGMQGDTQYF. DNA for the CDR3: TGTGCCACCAGCAGAGGAATGCAGGGTGATACGCAGTATTTT.

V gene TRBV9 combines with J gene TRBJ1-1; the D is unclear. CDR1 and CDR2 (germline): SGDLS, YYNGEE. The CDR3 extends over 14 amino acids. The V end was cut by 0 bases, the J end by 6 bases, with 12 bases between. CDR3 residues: CASSVAPSNAEAFF. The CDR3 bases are TGTGCCAGCAGCGTAGCTCCTTCTAACGCTGAAGCTTTCTTT.

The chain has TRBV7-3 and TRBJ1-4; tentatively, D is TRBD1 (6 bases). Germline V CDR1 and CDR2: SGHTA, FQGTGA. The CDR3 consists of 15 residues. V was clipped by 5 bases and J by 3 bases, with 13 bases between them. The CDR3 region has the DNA TGTGCCAGCAGCCCCGGGGGGGCTGCTAATGAAAAACTGTTTTTT. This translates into CASSPGGAANEKLFF.

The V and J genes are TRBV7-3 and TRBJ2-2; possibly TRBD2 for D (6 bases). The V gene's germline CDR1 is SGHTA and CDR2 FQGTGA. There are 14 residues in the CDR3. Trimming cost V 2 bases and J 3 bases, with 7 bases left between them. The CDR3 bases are TGTGCCAGCAGCTTAGGAGGGGACACCGGGGAGCTGTTTTTT. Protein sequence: CASSLGGDTGELFF.

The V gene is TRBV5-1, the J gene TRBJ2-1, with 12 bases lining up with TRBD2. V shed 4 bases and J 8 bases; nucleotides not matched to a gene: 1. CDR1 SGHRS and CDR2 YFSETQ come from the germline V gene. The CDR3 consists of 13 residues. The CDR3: CASSLAGGYEQFF. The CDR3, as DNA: TGCGCCAGCAGCCTAGCGGGAGGGTATGAGCAGTTCTTC.

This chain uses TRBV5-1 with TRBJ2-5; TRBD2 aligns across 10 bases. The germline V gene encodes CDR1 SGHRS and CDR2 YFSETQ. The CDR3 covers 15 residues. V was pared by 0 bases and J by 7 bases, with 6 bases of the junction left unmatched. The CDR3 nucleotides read TGCGCCAGCAGCTTGGTAGCTAGCGGGAGTGGGACCCAGTACTTC. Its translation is CASSLVASGSGTQYF.

CDR3 region: CASSYGLAGARGTQYF. CDR3 coding DNA: TGTGCCAGCAGCTACGGACTAGCGGGGGCCCGAGGGACCCAGTACTTC. The chain recombines TRBV11-2 with TRBJ2-5; 13 bases align to TRBD2. The CDR3 loop spans 16 amino acids. Germline lookup yields CDR1 SGHAT and CDR2 FQNNGV. V lost 4 bases and J lost 7; bases outside the gene matches: 9.

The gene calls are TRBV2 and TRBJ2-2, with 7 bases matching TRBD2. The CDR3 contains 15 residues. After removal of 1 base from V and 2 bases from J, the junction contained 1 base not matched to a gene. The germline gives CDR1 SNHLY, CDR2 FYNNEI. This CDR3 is CASSEGTSNTGELFF. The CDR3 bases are TGTGCCAGCAGTGAAGGGACTAGTAACACCGGGGAGCTGTTTTTT.

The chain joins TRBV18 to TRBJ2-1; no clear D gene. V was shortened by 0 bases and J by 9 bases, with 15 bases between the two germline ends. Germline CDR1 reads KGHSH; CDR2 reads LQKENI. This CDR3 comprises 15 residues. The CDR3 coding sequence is TGTGCCAGCTCACCACCTCCCTATTTGGTTGGTGAGCAGTTCTTC. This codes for CASSPPPYLVGEQFF.

The CDR3 DNA reads as TGCAGCGTCCTCAGGGACACTGAAGCTTTCTTT. Protein product: CSVLRDTEAFF. The chain is built from TRBV29-1 and TRBJ1-1; TRBD1 might be the D (5 bases). V was shortened by 6 bases and J by 3 bases, with 8 bases between the two germline ends. CDR3 length: 11 amino acids. Looked up from germline, CDR1 is SQVTM and CDR2 is ANQGSEA.